The 27 T cell receptor beta chains presented below share a single source sample, sequenced in a study of Graves' ophthalmopathy and Graves' hyperthyroidism. The sequenced template was RNA, covering the TCR beta CDR3 region. HTBI primers served in a first-round RT-PCR, which a second-round multiplex PCR followed. TCRdb reprocessed the multiplex PCR reads with MiXCR, giving one entry per CDR3 protein. The sample has about 220,000 distinct CDR3 sequences; 20% to 25% are singletons. Sequenced sample: peripheral blood. Receptors originate from a woman aged 45-59 years with Graves' ophthalmopathy.

In its sample, this clonotype was seen many times. This chain connects TRBV12-3 or TRBV12-4 to TRBJ2-7; D may be TRBD2 (5 bases). V was shortened by 2 bases and J by 0 bases, with 14 bases between the two germline ends. The CDR3 has 16 amino acids. CDR3 in amino acids: CASSLNSGGFSYEQYF. As DNA, the CDR3 is TGTGCCAGCAGTTTAAATTCGGGCGGGTTCTCCTACGAGCAGTACTTC.

In its sample, this clonotype was seen many times. The gene calls are TRBV12-3 or TRBV12-4 and TRBJ2-5; D is unresolved. This CDR3 has 12 residues. V lost 5 bases, J lost 4 bases, and 8 bases lay in between. CDR3 sequence reads: CASSARAETQYF. In DNA, the CDR3 is TGTGCCAGCAGTGCACGAGCAGAGACCCAGTACTTC.

This clonotype appeared many times. The junction does not match germline at one end; this may be a read error. The DNA of the CDR3 is TGCGCCAGCAGCTTGGAGGTCAGGAGGGACTACGTGCAGTACTTC. Residues: CASSLEVRRDYVQYF. The chain couples TRBV5-1 to TRBJ2-7; 7 nucleotides agree with TRBD2. There are 15 residues in the CDR3. In germline, CDR1 is SGHRS, CDR2 YFSETQ.

This clonotype was detected only once. The rearrangement uses TRBV11-2 and TRBJ2-7; no firm D call. CDR3 length: 12 amino acids. CDR1 is SGHAT, CDR2 FQNNGV, per germline. V dropped 7 bases and J dropped 5 bases, with 12 bases sitting between them. The CDR3 nucleotides read TGTGCCAGCAACAACCCCTTGGACGAGCAGTACTTC. This encodes CASNNPLDEQYF.

J is TRBJ2-7 and V is TRBV28, with D possibly TRBD1 on 6 matching bases. Germline assignment: CDR1 MDHEN and CDR2 SYDVKM. The CDR3 extends over 15 amino acids. Trimming removed 5 bases from V and 3 bases from J, with 17 bases in between. The CDR3 DNA follows: TGTGCCAGCAGTCCCACAGGGTTGAATAACTACGAGCAGTACTTC. Translating it yields CASSPTGLNNYEQYF.

This clonotype was counted at least ten times. A much larger clonotype is one base distant, so this may be a read error. V and J are TRBV12-3 or TRBV12-4 and TRBJ2-7, with 7 bases aligning to TRBD1. The CDR3 spans 16 residues. V was clipped by 5 bases and J by 0 bases; unmatched bases: 10. The CDR3 sequence: CASSRDRAPHSYEQYF. In nucleotides, the CDR3 is TGTGCCAGCAGTCGAGACAGGGCCCCTCACTCCTACGAGCAGTACTTC.

This clonotype was detected many times. The CDR3 sequence: CASSRTSAYEQYF. CDR3 bases: TGTGCCAGCAGCCGGACTAGCGCGTACGAGCAGTACTTC. The V call is TRBV11-2, the J call TRBJ2-7, with 9 bases fitting TRBD2. V gave up 5 bases and J gave up 4 bases; unmatched junction bases: 3. Germline CDR1 and CDR2: SGHAT and FQNNGV. The CDR3 spans 13 residues.

The rearrangement joins TRBV20-1 to TRBJ2-5; 12 bases align to TRBD2. The CDR3 covers 15 residues. Per the germline V gene, CDR1 is DFQATT and CDR2 is SNEGSKA (reference sequence). With 1 base clipped from V and 5 bases from J, the junction kept 5 bases outside the gene matches. CDR3 sequence reads: CSARASGRAGETQYF. The CDR3, as DNA: TGCAGTGCTAGAGCTAGCGGGAGGGCCGGGGAGACCCAGTACTTC.

This clonotype was recorded at least ten times. V is TRBV28 and J is TRBJ1-3; D may be TRBD1 (5 bases). Germline values: CDR1 MDHEN, CDR2 SYDVKM. The CDR3 consists of 15 residues. Trimming took off 3 bases at V and 4 bases at J, with 13 bases between the two ends. The CDR3 nucleotides read TGTGCCAGCAGTTTTCCAGGGAAATCGGGAAACACCATATATTTT. Its translation is CASSFPGKSGNTIYF. The whole variable domain, filled in from reference TRBV28 and TRBJ1-3, reads DVKVTQSSRYLVKRTGEKVFLECVQDMDHENMFWYRQDPGLGLRLIYFSYDVKMKEKGDIPEGYSVSREKKERFSLILESASTNQTSMYLCASSFPGKSGNTIYFGEGSWLTVV.

The rearrangement joins TRBV18 to TRBJ1-2; D is perhaps TRBD1 (5 bases). Germline CDR1 is KGHSH and CDR2 is LQKENI. V shed 3 bases and J shed 5 bases, with 13 bases lying between them. The CDR3 runs 14 residues. The CDR3 reads CASSPGTTVYGYTF. The CDR3 nucleotides read TGTGCCAGCTCACCGGGTACGACAGTTTATGGCTACACCTTC.

There are many counts of this clonotype. The rearrangement links TRBV12-3 or TRBV12-4 to TRBJ1-1, with a possible D match to TRBD1 (5 bases). The CDR3 sequence is 14 residues long. Trimming removed 5 bases at V and 1 base at J, with 11 bases between. This CDR3 is CASSPFRGNTEAFF. CDR3 DNA: TGTGCCAGCAGTCCCTTTAGGGGGAACACTGAAGCTTTCTTT.

The V gene is TRBV2, the J gene TRBJ2-5; weak D call: TRBD2 (5 bases). Germline CDR1 and CDR2: SNHLY and FYNNEI. This CDR3 spans 13 amino acids. Trimming removed 5 bases at V and 4 bases at J, with 11 bases between. The CDR3 is CASSWRVGETQYF. The CDR3 region has the DNA TGTGCCAGCAGTTGGCGGGTGGGAGAGACCCAGTACTTC.

The CDR3 coding sequence is TGTGCCAGTACTACATCGTGGGGTGAAGCTTTCTTT. Translated, it gives CASTTSWGEAFF. The rearrangement links TRBV19 to TRBJ1-1; D unresolved. CDR1 is LNHDA and CDR2 is SQIVND in the germline V gene (reference sequence). V lost 7 bases to trimming and J lost 7 bases, with 13 bases between them. This CDR3 has 12 amino acids.

This clonotype has a count of ten or more. The chain uses TRBV7-9 and TRBJ2-7; 8 bases agree with TRBD1. V was pared by 1 base and J by 2 bases, with 1 base of the junction left unmatched. Looked up from germline, CDR1 is SEHNR and CDR2 is FQNEAQ (reference sequence). The CDR3 is made up of 14 amino acids. This CDR3 reads CASSLVDRAYEQYF. The CDR3 nucleotides are TGTGCCAGCAGCTTAGTGGACAGGGCCTACGAGCAGTACTTC.

This clonotype was seen many times. This sequence joins TRBV7-9 and TRBJ2-2; tentatively, D is TRBD1 (5 bases). V gave up 5 bases and J gave up 4 bases, with 11 bases separating them. CDR1 and CDR2 from the germline V gene are SEHNR and FQNEAQ (reference sequence). The CDR3 runs 14 residues. DNA for the CDR3: TGTGCCAGCAGCCCCCGACAGCTCACCGGGGAGCTGTTTTTT. Translated: CASSPRQLTGELFF.

This clonotype was detected many times. J is TRBJ2-7 and V is TRBV28; 10 positions match TRBD1. The CDR3 has 14 residues. Losses at the gene ends were 5 bases for V and 1 base for J; bases not matched to a gene: 2. Germline CDR1 reads MDHEN; CDR2 reads SYDVKM. This chain's CDR3 is CASSPDRGSYEQYF. CDR3 DNA sequence: TGTGCCAGCAGTCCGGACAGGGGGTCCTACGAGCAGTACTTC. The whole variable domain, filled in from reference TRBV28 and TRBJ2-7, reads DVKVTQSSRYLVKRTGEKVFLECVQDMDHENMFWYRQDPGLGLRLIYFSYDVKMKEKGDIPEGYSVSREKKERFSLILESASTNQTSMYLCASSPDRGSYEQYFGPGTRLTVT.

This clonotype was found many times. V usage is TRBV10-3 and J usage is TRBJ1-1; possible D gene TRBD1, 5 bases. The CDR3 totals 13 residues. V lost 0 bases to trimming and J lost 7 bases, with 9 bases between them. CDR1 and CDR2 from the germline V gene are ENHRY and SYGVKD. Written as DNA, the CDR3 is TGTGCCATCAGTGAGTCCAGGGCAGTTGAAGCTTTCTTT. Protein: CAISESRAVEAFF.

This clonotype was counted many times. The chain joins TRBV19 to TRBJ1-2; D unresolved. V shed 7 bases and J shed 8 bases, with 32 bases lying between them. The CDR3 contains 18 residues. Germline-derived CDR1 and CDR2 are LNHDA and SQIVND (reference sequence). The CDR3 nucleotides read TGTGCCAGTACCCTTTTACCGGGCCCACTCGATCCTTCGGGAGGCTACACCTTC. Its translation is CASTLLPGPLDPSGGYTF. Full variable domain (remainder filled in from reference TRBV19 and TRBJ1-2): DGGITQSPKYLFRKEGQNVTLSCEQNLNHDAMYWYRQDPGQGLRLIYYSQIVNDFQKGDIAEGYSVSREKKESFPLTVTSAQKNPTAFYLCASTLLPGPLDPSGGYTFGSGTRLTVV.

This clonotype occurred many times. The genes are TRBV29-1 and TRBJ1-2; 7 positions agree with TRBD1. Germline CDR1 and CDR2: SQVTM and ANQGSEA. Losses at the gene ends were 6 bases for V and 5 bases for J; bases not matched to a gene: 6. This CDR3 has 12 residues. CDR3 amino acids: CSVVQGTYGYTF. The CDR3 nucleotides are TGCAGCGTGGTACAGGGGACTTATGGCTACACCTTC.

Many counts were recorded for this clonotype. J is TRBJ2-7 and V is TRBV6-5; TRBD2 agrees at 9 bases. This CDR3 is 14 amino acids long. The V segment lost 2 bases and the J segment 6 bases; nucleotides outside the gene matches: 5. CDR1 is MNHEY, CDR2 SVGAGI, per germline. CDR3 residues: CASSYGREGSEQYF. In DNA form, the CDR3 reads TGTGCCAGCAGTTACGGGCGGGAGGGCTCCGAGCAGTACTTC.

The rearrangement links TRBV18 to TRBJ2-7, with 10 bases aligning to TRBD2. This CDR3 spans 15 amino acids. CDR1 and CDR2 from the germline V gene are KGHSH and LQKENI. J gave up 6 bases and V 0 bases, and 5 bases lay outside the gene matches. In nucleotides, the CDR3 is TGTGCCAGCTCACCACCGTCTAGCGGGAGTGGCGAGCAGTACTTC. Its protein is CASSPPSSGSGEQYF.

Many counts were recorded for this clonotype. This CDR3 is CASSVHRAGGANVLTF. The CDR3 DNA reads TGTGCCAGCAGTGTACACAGGGCCGGTGGGGCCAACGTCCTGACTTTC. The V and J genes are TRBV27 and TRBJ2-6; D is perhaps TRBD1 (6 bases). Trimming pared 5 bases from V and 3 bases from J, leaving 14 bases between. This CDR3 has 16 amino acids. Per germline, CDR1 MNHEY and CDR2 SMNVEV (reference sequence).

This clonotype was seen repeatedly, ten times or more. The V and J genes are TRBV11-2 and TRBJ1-1; no reliable D call. The CDR3 covers 14 residues. Germline assignment: CDR1 SGHAT and CDR2 FQNNGV. Trimming took off 6 bases at V and 1 base at J, with 12 bases between the two ends. The CDR3 spells CASRGFNSNTEAFF. DNA for the CDR3: TGTGCCAGCAGGGGATTTAACTCGAACACTGAAGCTTTCTTT.

The count of this clonotype is one. The chain couples TRBV7-2 to TRBJ1-1; D not certain. Trimming pared 5 bases from V and 7 bases from J, leaving 17 bases between. The CDR3 has 14 amino acids. From germline, CDR1 is SGHTA and CDR2 FQGNSA. CDR3 nucleotides: TGTGCCAGCAGCCAAGAATCCAGATACTATGAAGCTTTCTTT. As protein: CASSQESRYYEAFF.

This clonotype was picked up a small number of times. The CDR3 loop is CSARKGTGEIGYEQYF. The CDR3 coding sequence is TGCAGTGCTAGAAAGGGGACGGGAGAGATCGGCTACGAGCAGTACTTC. J is TRBJ2-7 and V is TRBV20-1; a weak D match, TRBD2 (6 bases). Germline V CDR1 and CDR2: DFQATT, SNEGSKA (reference sequence). The V end was cut by 2 bases, the J end by 3 bases, with 20 bases between. This CDR3 region has 16 residues.

Only a few counts were recorded for this clonotype. J is TRBJ2-3 and V is TRBV29-1, with 7 positions matching TRBD2. The CDR3 runs to 13 residues. Unmatched junction bases numbered 6, after V lost 3 bases and J lost 6 bases. Germline-derived CDR1 and CDR2 are SQVTM and ANQGSEA. CDR3 sequence: CSVELAAADTQYF. CDR3 sequence (DNA): TGCAGCGTTGAGCTAGCGGCTGCCGATACGCAGTATTTT.

The V call is TRBV12-3 or TRBV12-4, the J call TRBJ2-5; 9 nucleotides match TRBD2. V gave up 5 bases and J gave up 3 bases; unmatched junction bases: 7. This CDR3 is 15 amino acids long. The CDR3 bases are TGTGCCAGCAGTCCTGGGGGACTAGCAGAAGAGACCCAGTACTTC. This translates into CASSPGGLAEETQYF.